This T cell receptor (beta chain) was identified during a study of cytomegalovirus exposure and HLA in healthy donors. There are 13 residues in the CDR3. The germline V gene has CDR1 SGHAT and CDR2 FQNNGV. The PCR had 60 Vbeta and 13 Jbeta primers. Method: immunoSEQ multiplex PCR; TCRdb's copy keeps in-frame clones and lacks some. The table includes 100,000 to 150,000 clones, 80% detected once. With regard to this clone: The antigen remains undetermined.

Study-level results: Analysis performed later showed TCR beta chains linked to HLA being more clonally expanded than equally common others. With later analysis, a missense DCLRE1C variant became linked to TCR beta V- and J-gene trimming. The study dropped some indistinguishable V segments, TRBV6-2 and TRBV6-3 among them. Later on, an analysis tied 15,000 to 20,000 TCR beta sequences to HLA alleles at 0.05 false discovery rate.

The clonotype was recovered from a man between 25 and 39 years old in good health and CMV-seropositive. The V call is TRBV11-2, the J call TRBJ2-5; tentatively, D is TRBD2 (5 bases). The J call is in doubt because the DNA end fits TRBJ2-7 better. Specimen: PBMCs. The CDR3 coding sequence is TGTGCCAGCAGCTTAAACAGCGGACGCGAGCAGTACTTC. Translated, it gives CASSLNSGREQYF.